This T cell receptor beta chain was sequenced during a study of blood T cell repertoires in COVID-19. V shed 5 bases and J shed 10 bases, with 14 bases lying between them. This CDR3 comprises 12 residues. The germline V gene has CDR1 LGHDT and CDR2 YNNKEL (reference sequence). Profiling relied on immunoSEQ multiplex PCR, and the TCRdb table lists in-frame clones only, not all of them. Of about 100,000 clones listed, about 90% are singletons. The chain has TRBV3-1 (or the pseudogene TRBV3-2) and TRBJ1-2; perhaps TRBD1 as D (5 bases). The sequence derives from a young man in a cohort sampled during active COVID-19. Specimen: peripheral blood. The CDR3 coding sequence is TGTGCCAGCAGCGGACATGAGATATACTACACCTTC. The encoded protein is CASSGHEIYYTF.